This TCR beta chain was recorded in a study of cytomegalovirus exposure and HLA in healthy donors. The PCR used 60 Vbeta and 13 Jbeta primers. Method: immunoSEQ multiplex PCR; TCRdb's copy keeps in-frame clones and lacks some. The sample has over 200,000 clones; 82% are singletons. This clone was seen only a few times. Antigen unknown. V shed 5 bases and J shed 0 bases, with 11 bases lying between them. The CDR3 is made up of 15 amino acids. Germline values: CDR1 MDHEN, CDR2 SYDVKM. Study-level findings and limits: A few CMV-associated chains were confirmed in vitro to be specific for CMV antigens.

The sample consisted of PBMCs. The sequence came from a middle-aged man in good health and CMV-seropositive. V gene TRBV28 combines with J gene TRBJ1-3; the D gene is possibly TRBD1 (5 bases). The CDR3 reads CASSPQGFSGNTIYF. In DNA form, the CDR3 reads TGTGCCAGCAGTCCTCAGGGCTTCTCTGGAAACACCATATATTTT.